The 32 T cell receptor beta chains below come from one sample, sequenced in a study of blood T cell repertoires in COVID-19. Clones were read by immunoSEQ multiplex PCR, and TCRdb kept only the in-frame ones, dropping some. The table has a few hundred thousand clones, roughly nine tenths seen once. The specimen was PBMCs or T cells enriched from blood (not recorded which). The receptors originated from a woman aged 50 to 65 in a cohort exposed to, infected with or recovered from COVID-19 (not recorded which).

CDR3 nucleotide sequence: TGCAGGGCGGGACAGGGGTTTCAAGCTTTCTTT. This codes for CRAGQGFQAFF. The chain couples TRBV20-1 to TRBJ1-1; TRBD1 agrees at 10 bases. This CDR3 is 11 amino acids long. Germline CDR1 is DFQATT and CDR2 is SNEGSKA (reference sequence).

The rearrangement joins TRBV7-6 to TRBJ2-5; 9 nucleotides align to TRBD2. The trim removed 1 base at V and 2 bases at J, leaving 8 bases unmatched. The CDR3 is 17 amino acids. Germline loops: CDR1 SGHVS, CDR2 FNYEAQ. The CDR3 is CASSLGWAGGKQETQYF. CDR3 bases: TGTGCCAGCAGCTTAGGCTGGGCGGGGGGGAAACAAGAGACCCAGTACTTC.

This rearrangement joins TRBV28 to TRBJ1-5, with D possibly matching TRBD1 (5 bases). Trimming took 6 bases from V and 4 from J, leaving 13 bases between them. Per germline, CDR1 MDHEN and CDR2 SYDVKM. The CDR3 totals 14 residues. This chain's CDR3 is CASRGPLENQPQHF. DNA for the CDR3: TGTGCCAGCAGGGGGCCCCTGGAAAATCAGCCCCAGCATTTT.

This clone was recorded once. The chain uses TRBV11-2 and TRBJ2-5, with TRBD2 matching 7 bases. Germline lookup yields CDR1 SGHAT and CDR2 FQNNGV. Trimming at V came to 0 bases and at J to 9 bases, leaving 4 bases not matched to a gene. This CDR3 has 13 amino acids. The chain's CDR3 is CASSLDGTMAQYF. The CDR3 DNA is TGTGCCAGCAGCTTAGATGGGACTATGGCCCAGTACTTC.

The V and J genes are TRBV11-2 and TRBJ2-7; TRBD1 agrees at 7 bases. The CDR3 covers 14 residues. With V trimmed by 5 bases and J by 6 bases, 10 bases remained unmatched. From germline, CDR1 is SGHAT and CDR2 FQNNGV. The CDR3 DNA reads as TGTGCCAGCAGCCTCCAAATGACAGGGACCGAGCAGTACTTC. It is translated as CASSLQMTGTEQYF. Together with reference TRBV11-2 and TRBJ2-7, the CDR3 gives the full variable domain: EAGVAQSPRYKIIEKRQSVAFWCNPISGHATLYWYQQILGQGPKLLIQFQNNGVVDDSQLPKDRFSAERLKGVDSTLKIQPAKLEDSAVYLCASSLQMTGTEQYFGPGTRLTVT.

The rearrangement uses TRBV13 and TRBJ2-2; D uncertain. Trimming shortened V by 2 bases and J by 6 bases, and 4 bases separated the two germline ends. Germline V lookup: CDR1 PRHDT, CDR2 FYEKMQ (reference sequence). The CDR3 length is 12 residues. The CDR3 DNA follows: TGTGCCAGCAGCTTACGAGCCGGGGAGCTGTTTTTT. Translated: CASSLRAGELFF. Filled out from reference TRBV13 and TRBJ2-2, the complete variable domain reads AAGVIQSPRHLIKEKRETATLKCYPIPRHDTVYWYQQGPGQDPQFLISFYEKMQSDKGSIPDRFSAQQFSDYHSELNMSSLELGDSALYFCASSLRAGELFFGEGSRLTVL.

CDR3 residues: CASSGQSPSMNTEAFF. The CDR3 nucleotides are TGTGCCAGCAGCGGACAGTCCCCGTCTATGAACACTGAAGCTTTCTTT. The J gene is TRBJ1-1, the V gene TRBV27; possible D gene TRBD1, 6 bases. The germline CDR1 and CDR2 sequences are MNHEY and SMNVEV (reference sequence). CDR3 length: 16 residues. The V and J ends lost 6 bases and 0 bases respectively, with 17 bases between them.

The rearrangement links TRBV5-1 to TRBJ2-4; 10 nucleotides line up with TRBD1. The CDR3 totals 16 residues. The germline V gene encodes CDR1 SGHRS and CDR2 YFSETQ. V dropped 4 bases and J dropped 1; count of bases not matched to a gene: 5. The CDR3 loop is CASSLGQGTAKNIQYF. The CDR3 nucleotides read TGCGCCAGCAGCCTGGGACAGGGGACGGCCAAAAACATTCAGTACTTC.

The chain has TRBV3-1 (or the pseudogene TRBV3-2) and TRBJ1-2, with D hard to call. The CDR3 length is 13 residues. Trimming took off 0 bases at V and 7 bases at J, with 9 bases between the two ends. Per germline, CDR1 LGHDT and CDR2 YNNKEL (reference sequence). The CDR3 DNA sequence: TGTGCCAGCAGCCAAGATGACCGGGGTGGCTACACCTTC. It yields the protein CASSQDDRGGYTF.

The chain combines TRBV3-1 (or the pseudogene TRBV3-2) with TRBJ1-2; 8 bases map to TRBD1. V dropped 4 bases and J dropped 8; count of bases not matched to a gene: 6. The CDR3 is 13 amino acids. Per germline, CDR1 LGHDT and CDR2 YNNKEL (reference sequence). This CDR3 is CASSLRTGNGYTF. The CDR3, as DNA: TGTGCCAGCAGCCTCCGGACAGGGAACGGCTACACCTTC.

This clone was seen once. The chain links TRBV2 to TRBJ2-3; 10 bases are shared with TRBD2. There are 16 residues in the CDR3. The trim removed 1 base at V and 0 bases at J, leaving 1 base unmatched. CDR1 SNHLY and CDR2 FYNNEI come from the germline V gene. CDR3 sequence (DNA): TGTGCCAGCAGTGAAGGACTAGCGGGTAGCACAGATACGCAGTATTTT. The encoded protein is CASSEGLAGSTDTQYF.

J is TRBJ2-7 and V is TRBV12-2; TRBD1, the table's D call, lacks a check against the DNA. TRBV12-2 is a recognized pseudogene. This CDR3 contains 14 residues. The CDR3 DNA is TGTGCAAGTCGCCCGTGTAAGGGGTCCCACGAGCAGTACTTC. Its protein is CASRPCKGSHEQYF.

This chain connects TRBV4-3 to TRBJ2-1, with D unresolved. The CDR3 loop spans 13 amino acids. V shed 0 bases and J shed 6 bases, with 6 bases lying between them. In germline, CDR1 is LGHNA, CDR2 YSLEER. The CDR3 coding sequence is TGCGCCAGCAGCCAAGAATTCCTCAATGAGCAGTTCTTC. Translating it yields CASSQEFLNEQFF.

The DNA of the CDR3 is TGTGCCAGCAGCCCCCGGGCAGGGGGCTCCTATGAGCAGTTCTTC. It translates to CASSPRAGGSYEQFF. The chain has TRBV7-9 and TRBJ2-1; TRBD1 aligns across 8 bases. This CDR3 region has 15 residues. Germline trimming cut 5 bases from V and 8 bases from J; bases unmatched to any gene: 11. CDR1 is SEHNR and CDR2 is FQNEAQ in the germline V gene (reference sequence).

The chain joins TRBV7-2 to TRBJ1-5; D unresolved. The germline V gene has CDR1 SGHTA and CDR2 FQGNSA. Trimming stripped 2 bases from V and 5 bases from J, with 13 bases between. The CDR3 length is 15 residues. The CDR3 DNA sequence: TGTGCCAGCAGCTTAATCGGGAGGGAGCATCAGCCCCAGCATTTT. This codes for CASSLIGREHQPQHF.

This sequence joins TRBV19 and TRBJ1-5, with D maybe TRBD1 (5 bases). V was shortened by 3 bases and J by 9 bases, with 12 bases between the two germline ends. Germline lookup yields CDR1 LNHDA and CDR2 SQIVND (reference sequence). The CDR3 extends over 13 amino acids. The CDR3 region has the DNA TGTGCCAGTAGTATTACGGGGGTAGGGCCCCAGCATTTT. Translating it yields CASSITGVGPQHF.

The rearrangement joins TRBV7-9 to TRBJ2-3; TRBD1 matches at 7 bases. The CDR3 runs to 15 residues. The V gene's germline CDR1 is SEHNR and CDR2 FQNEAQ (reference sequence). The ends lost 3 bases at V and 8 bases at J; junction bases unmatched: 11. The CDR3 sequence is CASSFRQGRAFTQYF. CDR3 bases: TGTGCCAGCAGCTTCCGACAGGGACGAGCCTTTACGCAGTATTTT.

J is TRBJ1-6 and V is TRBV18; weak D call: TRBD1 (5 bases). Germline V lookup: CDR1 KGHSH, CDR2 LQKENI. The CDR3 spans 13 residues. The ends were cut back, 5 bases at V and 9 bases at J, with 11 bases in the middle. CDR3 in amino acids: CASSTSGGSPLHF. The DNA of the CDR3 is TGTGCCAGCTCAACCTCGGGGGGTTCACCCCTCCACTTT.

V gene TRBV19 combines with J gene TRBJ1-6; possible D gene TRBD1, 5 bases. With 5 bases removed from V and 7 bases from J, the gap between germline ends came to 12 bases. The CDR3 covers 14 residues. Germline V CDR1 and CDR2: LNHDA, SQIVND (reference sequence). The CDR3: CASSYVQGNSPLHF. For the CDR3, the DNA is TGTGCCAGTAGTTACGTCCAGGGCAATTCACCCCTCCACTTT.

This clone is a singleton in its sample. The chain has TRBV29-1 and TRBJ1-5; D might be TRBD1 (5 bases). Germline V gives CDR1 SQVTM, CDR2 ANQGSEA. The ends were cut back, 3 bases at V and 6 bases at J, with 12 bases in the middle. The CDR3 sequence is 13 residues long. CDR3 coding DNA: TGCAGCGTTGATTGGGGGGTTGGTCAGCCCCAGCATTTT. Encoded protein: CSVDWGVGQPQHF.

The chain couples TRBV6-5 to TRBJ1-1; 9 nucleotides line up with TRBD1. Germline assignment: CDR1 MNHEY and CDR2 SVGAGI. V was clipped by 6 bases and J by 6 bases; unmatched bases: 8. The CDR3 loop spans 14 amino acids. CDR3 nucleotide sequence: TGTGCCAGCAGGAAGGACAGGGGAGGCGCTGAAGCTTTCTTT. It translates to CASRKDRGGAEAFF.

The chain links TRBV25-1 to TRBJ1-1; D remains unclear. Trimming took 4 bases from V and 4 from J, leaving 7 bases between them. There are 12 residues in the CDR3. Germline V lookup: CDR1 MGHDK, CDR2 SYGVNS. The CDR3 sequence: CASSVGSTEAFF. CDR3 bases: TGTGCCAGCAGTGTAGGGAGCACTGAAGCTTTCTTT.

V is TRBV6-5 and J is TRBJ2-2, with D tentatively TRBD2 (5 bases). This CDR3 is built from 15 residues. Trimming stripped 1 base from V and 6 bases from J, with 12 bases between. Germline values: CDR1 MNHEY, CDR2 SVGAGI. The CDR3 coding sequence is TGTGCCAGCAGTTACTGGGGTAAGAGGGCCGGGGAGCTGTTTTTT. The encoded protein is CASSYWGKRAGELFF.

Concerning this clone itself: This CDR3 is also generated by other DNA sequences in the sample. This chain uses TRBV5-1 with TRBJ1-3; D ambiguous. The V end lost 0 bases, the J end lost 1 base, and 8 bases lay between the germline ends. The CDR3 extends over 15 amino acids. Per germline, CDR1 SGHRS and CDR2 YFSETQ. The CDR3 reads CASSLVGGSGNTIYF. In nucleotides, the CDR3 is TGCGCCAGCAGCTTGGTAGGAGGGTCTGGAAACACCATATATTTT.

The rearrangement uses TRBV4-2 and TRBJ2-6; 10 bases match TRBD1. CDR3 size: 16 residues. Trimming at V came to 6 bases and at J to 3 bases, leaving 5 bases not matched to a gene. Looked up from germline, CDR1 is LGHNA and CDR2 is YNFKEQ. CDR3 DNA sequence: TGTGCCAGCAGGGACAGGGGGGCCGATGGGGCCAACGTCCTGACTTTC. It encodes CASRDRGADGANVLTF.

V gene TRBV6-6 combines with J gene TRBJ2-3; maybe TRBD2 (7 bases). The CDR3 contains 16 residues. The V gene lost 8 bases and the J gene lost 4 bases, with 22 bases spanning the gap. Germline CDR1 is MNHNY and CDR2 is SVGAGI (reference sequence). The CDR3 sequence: CASLPGGTRGSDTQYF. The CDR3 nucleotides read TGTGCCAGCCTCCCCGGGGGGACACGTGGTTCAGATACGCAGTATTTT.

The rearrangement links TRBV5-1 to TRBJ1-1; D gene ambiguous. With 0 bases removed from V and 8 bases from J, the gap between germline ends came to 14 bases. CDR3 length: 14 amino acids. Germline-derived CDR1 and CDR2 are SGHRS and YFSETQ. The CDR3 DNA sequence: TGCGCCAGCAGCTTGGTAGTGAGGGCTGGAGAAGCTTTCTTT. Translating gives CASSLVVRAGEAFF.

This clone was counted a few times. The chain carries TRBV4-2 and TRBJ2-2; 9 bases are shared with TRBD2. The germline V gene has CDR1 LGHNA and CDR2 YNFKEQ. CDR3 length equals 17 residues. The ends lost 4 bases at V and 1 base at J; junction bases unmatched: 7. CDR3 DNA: TGTGCCAGCAGCCTCCTTAGCGGGGGTCTGAACACCGGGGAGCTGTTTTTT. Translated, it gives CASSLLSGGLNTGELFF.

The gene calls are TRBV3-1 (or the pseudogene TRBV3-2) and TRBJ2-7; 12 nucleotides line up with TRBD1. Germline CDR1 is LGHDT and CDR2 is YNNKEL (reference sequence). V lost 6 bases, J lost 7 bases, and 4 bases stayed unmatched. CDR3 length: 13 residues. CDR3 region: CASSGTGGQEQYF. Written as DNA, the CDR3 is TGTGCCAGCAGTGGGACAGGGGGCCAAGAGCAGTACTTC.

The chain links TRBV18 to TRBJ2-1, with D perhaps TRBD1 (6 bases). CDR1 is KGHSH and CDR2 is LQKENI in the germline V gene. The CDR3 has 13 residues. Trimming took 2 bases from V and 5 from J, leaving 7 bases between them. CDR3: CASSPRQDNEQFF. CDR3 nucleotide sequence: TGTGCCAGCTCACCAAGACAGGACAATGAGCAGTTCTTC.

CDR3 protein: CASSPSRVPEQYF. The CDR3, as DNA: TGTGCCAGCTCACCTAGCCGGGTTCCCGAGCAGTACTTC. The chain combines TRBV18 with TRBJ2-7; D remains unclear. Germline CDR1 is KGHSH and CDR2 is LQKENI. The length of the CDR3 is 13 residues. Trimming stripped 3 bases from V and 6 bases from J, with 12 bases between.

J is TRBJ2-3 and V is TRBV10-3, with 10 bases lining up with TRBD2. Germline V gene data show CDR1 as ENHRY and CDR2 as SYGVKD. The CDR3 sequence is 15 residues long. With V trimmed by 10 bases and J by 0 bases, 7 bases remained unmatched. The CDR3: CATRGLAVSTDTQYF. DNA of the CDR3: TGTGCCACCCGTGGACTAGCGGTTAGCACAGATACGCAGTATTTT.